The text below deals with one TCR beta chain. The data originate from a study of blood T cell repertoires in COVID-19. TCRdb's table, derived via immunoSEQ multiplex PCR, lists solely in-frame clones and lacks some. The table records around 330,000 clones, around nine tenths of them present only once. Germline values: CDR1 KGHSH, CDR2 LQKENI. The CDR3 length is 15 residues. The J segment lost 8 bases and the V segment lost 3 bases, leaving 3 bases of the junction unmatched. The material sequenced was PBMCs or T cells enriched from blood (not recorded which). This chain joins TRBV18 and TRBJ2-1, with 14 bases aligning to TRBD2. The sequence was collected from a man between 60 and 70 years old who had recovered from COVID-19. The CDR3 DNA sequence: TGTGCCAGCTCACCCGGGACTAGCGGGAGTTATGAGCAGTTCTTC. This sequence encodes CASSPGTSGSYEQFF.